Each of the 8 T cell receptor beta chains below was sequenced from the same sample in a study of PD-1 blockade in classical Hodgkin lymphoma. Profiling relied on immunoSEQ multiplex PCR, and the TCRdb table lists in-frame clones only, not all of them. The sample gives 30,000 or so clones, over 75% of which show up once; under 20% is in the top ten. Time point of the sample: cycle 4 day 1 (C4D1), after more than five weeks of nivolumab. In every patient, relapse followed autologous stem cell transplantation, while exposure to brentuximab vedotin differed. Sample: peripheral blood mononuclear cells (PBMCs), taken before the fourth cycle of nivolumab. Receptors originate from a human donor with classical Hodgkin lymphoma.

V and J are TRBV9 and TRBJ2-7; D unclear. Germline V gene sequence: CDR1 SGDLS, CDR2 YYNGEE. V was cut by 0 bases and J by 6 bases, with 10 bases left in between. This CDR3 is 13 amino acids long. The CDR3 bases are TGTGCCAGCAGCGTAGCTCCGCATGGCGAGCAGTACTTC. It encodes CASSVAPHGEQYF.

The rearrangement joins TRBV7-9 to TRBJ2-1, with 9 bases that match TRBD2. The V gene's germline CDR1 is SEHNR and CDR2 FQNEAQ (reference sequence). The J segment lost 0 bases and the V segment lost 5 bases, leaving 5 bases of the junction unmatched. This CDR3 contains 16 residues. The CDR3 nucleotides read TGTGCCAGCAGCGACACTAGCGGGCTCTCCTACAATGAGCAGTTCTTC. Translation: CASSDTSGLSYNEQFF. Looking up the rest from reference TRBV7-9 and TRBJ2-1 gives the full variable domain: DTGVSQNPRHKITKRGQNVTFRCDPISEHNRLYWYRQTLGQGPEFLTYFQNEAQLEKSRLLSDRFSAERPKGSFSTLEIQRTEQGDSAMYLCASSDTSGLSYNEQFFGPGTRLTVL.

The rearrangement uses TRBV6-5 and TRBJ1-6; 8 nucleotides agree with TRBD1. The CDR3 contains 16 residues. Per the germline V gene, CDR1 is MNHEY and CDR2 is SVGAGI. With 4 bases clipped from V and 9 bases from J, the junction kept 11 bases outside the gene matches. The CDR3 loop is CASSSQGAGSGSPLHF. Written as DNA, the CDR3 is TGTGCCAGCAGTTCCCAGGGGGCGGGCTCGGGTTCACCCCTCCACTTT.

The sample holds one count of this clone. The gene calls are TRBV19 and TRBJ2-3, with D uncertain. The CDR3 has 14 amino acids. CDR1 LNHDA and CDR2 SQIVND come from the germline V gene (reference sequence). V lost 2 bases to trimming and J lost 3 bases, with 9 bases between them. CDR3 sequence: CASSINRATDTQYF. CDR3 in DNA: TGTGCCAGTAGTATAAATAGGGCGACAGATACGCAGTATTTT. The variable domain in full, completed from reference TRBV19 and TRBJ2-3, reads DGGITQSPKYLFRKEGQNVTLSCEQNLNHDAMYWYRQDPGQGLRLIYYSQIVNDFQKGDIAEGYSVSREKKESFPLTVTSAQKNPTAFYLCASSINRATDTQYFGPGTRLTVL.

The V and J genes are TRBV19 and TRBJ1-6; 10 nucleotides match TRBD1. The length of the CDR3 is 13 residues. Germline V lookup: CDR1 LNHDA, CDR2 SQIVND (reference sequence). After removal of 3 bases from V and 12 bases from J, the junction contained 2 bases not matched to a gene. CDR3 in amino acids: CASSMTGGGPLHF. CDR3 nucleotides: TGTGCCAGTAGTATGACAGGGGGCGGACCCCTCCACTTT. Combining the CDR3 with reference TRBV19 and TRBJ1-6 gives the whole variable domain DGGITQSPKYLFRKEGQNVTLSCEQNLNHDAMYWYRQDPGQGLRLIYYSQIVNDFQKGDIAEGYSVSREKKESFPLTVTSAQKNPTAFYLCASSMTGGGPLHFGNGTRLTVT.

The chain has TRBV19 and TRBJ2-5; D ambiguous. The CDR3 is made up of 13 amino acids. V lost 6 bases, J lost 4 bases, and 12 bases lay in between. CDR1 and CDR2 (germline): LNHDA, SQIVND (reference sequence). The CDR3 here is CASSRSSVETQYF. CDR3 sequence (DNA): TGTGCCAGTAGCCGATCCAGCGTAGAGACCCAGTACTTC.

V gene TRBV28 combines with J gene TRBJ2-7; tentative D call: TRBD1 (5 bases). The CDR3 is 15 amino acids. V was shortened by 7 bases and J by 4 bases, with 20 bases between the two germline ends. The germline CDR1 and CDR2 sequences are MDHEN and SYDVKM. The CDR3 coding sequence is TGTGCCAGCAAAATTGGTCAGGGCCCCTCATACGAGCAGTACTTC. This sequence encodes CASKIGQGPSYEQYF.

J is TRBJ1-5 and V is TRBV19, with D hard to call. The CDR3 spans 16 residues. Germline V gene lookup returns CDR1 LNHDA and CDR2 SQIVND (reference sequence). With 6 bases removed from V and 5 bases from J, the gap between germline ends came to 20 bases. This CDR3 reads CASRTRGGRSDQPQHF. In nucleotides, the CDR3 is TGTGCCAGTAGGACCCGCGGAGGCAGAAGCGATCAGCCCCAGCATTTT.